Given below is one T cell receptor beta chain in context. Sequenced by immunoSEQ multiplex PCR; TCRdb stores in-frame clones only, minus some. The sample lists a few hundred thousand clones; around 87% were seen once. Noted treatment: some 20 received Ad26.COV2.S at low or high dose, single or two shots; 5 received placebo; per-sample allocation not given. Specimens were obtained on day 63 following the first vaccine or placebo injection. This sample stems from a study of Ad26.COV2.S vaccination and SARS-CoV-2 variants. The CDR3 totals 16 residues. Trimming at V came to 6 bases and at J to 0 bases, leaving 11 bases not matched to a gene. Germline V gene data show CDR1 as LNHDA and CDR2 as SQIVND (reference sequence).

Sequencing was performed on peripheral blood, taken in a trial of Ad26.COV2.S vaccine versus placebo. The receptor was derived from a person between 18 and 65 years old who received the Ad26.COV2.S COVID-19 vaccine or a placebo. The rearrangement links TRBV19 to TRBJ2-7; TRBD1 aligns across 7 bases. The CDR3, as DNA: TGTGCCAGTAGCCTACAGTGGGACAGCTACTCCTACGAGCAGTACTTC. Its protein product is CASSLQWDSYSYEQYF.